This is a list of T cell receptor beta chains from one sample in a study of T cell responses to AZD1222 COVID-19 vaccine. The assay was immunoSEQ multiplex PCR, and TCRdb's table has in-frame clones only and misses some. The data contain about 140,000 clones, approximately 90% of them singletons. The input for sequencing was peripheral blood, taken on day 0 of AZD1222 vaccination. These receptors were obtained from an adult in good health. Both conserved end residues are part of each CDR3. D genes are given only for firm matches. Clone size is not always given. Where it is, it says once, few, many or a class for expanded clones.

CDR3aa: CASSLTSYEQYF
CDR3nt: TGTGCCAGCAGCTTGACTAGCTACGAGCAGTACTTC
d_gene: -
abundance: few
j_gene: TRBJ2-7
v_gene: TRBV6-5

CDR3aa: CASSEADQGAVYGYTF
CDR3nt: TGTGCCAGCAGTGAAGCGGATCAGGGGGCAGTCTATGGCTACACCTTC
d_gene: TRBD1
abundance: -
j_gene: TRBJ1-2
v_gene: TRBV6-1

CDR3aa: CASSPSRTGAYNEQFF
CDR3nt: TGCGCCAGCAGCCCAAGCCGGACAGGGGCGTACAATGAGCAGTTCTTC
d_gene: TRBD1
abundance: -
j_gene: TRBJ2-1
v_gene: TRBV4-3

CDR3aa: CASSVEGQGFYGYTF
CDR3nt: TGTGCCAGCAGCGTGGAGGGACAGGGATTCTATGGCTACACCTTC
d_gene: TRBD1
abundance: once
j_gene: TRBJ1-2
v_gene: TRBV9

CDR3aa: CASRPLAGRTDTQYF
CDR3nt: TGTGCCAGCAGACCCTTAGCGGGACGCACAGATACGCAGTATTTT
d_gene: TRBD2
abundance: -
j_gene: TRBJ2-3
v_gene: TRBV6-5

CDR3aa: CATSDGGTSSYNEQFF
CDR3nt: TGTGCCACCAGTGATGGGGGGACCTCCTCATACAATGAGCAGTTCTTC
d_gene: -
abundance: -
j_gene: TRBJ2-1
v_gene: TRBV24-1

CDR3aa: CASSPTGGTGGDQPQHF
CDR3nt: TGTGCCAGCAGCCCAACCGGTGGGACAGGGGGCGATCAGCCCCAGCATTTT
d_gene: TRBD1
abundance: few
j_gene: TRBJ1-5
v_gene: TRBV7-2

CDR3aa: CASSLNSGDSYEQYF
CDR3nt: TGTGCCAGCAGCTTAAATTCGGGGGACTCCTACGAGCAGTACTTC
d_gene: -
abundance: -
j_gene: TRBJ2-7
v_gene: TRBV5-6

CDR3aa: CASSSAGGELFF
CDR3nt: TGTGCCAGCAGTTCAGCTGGCGGGGAGCTGTTTTTT
d_gene: -
abundance: once
j_gene: TRBJ2-2
v_gene: TRBV9

CDR3aa: CASSQEGALNTGELFF
CDR3nt: TGCGCCAGCAGCCAAGAAGGGGCGCTGAACACCGGGGAGCTGTTTTTT
d_gene: -
abundance: -
j_gene: TRBJ2-2
v_gene: TRBV4-3

CDR3aa: CASSPSSSGNTIYF
CDR3nt: TGTGCCAGCTCACCAAGTTCCTCTGGAAACACCATATATTTT
d_gene: -
abundance: -
j_gene: TRBJ1-3
v_gene: TRBV18

CDR3aa: CASSQARGTGDYGYTF
CDR3nt: TGCGCCAGCAGCCAAGCCCGGGGGACAGGGGACTATGGCTACACCTTC
d_gene: TRBD1
abundance: -
j_gene: TRBJ1-2
v_gene: TRBV4-1

CDR3aa: CASRPALGGYTF
CDR3nt: TGTGCCAGCAGGCCGGCTCTCGGTGGCTACACCTTC
d_gene: -
abundance: -
j_gene: TRBJ1-2
v_gene: TRBV6-5

CDR3aa: CASSLRGPQETQYF
CDR3nt: TGTGCCAGCAGCTTAAGGGGACCTCAAGAGACCCAGTACTTC
d_gene: -
abundance: -
j_gene: TRBJ2-5
v_gene: TRBV13

CDR3aa: CASSEAGVALGRNQPQHF
CDR3nt: TGTGCCAGCAGTGAAGCGGGGGTGGCTCTAGGACGCAATCAGCCCCAGCATTTT
d_gene: -
abundance: -
j_gene: TRBJ1-5
v_gene: TRBV6-1

CDR3aa: CASRMGRQGNQPQHF
CDR3nt: TGTGCCAGCAGGATGGGGAGACAGGGTAATCAGCCCCAGCATTTT
d_gene: TRBD1
abundance: -
j_gene: TRBJ1-5
v_gene: TRBV6-5

CDR3aa: CASSPATSRNEQFF
CDR3nt: TGCGCCAGCAGCCCGGCCACCTCTCGAAATGAGCAGTTCTTC
d_gene: -
abundance: -
j_gene: TRBJ2-1
v_gene: TRBV4-3

CDR3aa: CASSERGPHQPQHF
CDR3nt: TGTGCCAGCAGTGAGAGGGGTCCCCATCAGCCCCAGCATTTT
d_gene: -
abundance: -
j_gene: TRBJ1-5
v_gene: TRBV4-2

CDR3aa: CASSINPLRRIAEAFF
CDR3nt: TGTGCCAGTAGCATCAATCCCCTGCGGCGAATCGCTGAAGCTTTCTTT
d_gene: -
abundance: -
j_gene: TRBJ1-1
v_gene: TRBV19

CDR3aa: CSASSDSFTQETQYF
CDR3nt: TGCAGTGCTAGTTCCGACAGTTTTACCCAAGAGACCCAGTACTTC
d_gene: -
abundance: -
j_gene: TRBJ2-5
v_gene: TRBV20-1

CDR3aa: CASGSGQTIYEQYF
CDR3nt: TGTGCCAGCGGCTCGGGGCAGACAATTTACGAGCAGTACTTC
d_gene: -
abundance: -
j_gene: TRBJ2-7
v_gene: TRBV7-9

CDR3aa: CASSLVDGYGYTF
CDR3nt: TGTGCCAGCAGCTTGGTGGATGGCTATGGCTACACCTTC
d_gene: -
abundance: -
j_gene: TRBJ1-2
v_gene: TRBV7-9

CDR3aa: CATSDRDTHSNQPQHF
CDR3nt: TGTGCCACCAGTGATCGGGACACCCATAGCAATCAGCCCCAGCATTTT
d_gene: -
abundance: -
j_gene: TRBJ1-5
v_gene: TRBV24-1

CDR3aa: CSVQGPDSNYGYTF
CDR3nt: TGCAGCGTTCAGGGGCCGGATTCTAACTATGGCTACACCTTC
d_gene: -
abundance: -
j_gene: TRBJ1-2
v_gene: TRBV29-1